One sample yielded the 16 T cell receptor beta chains listed below, sequenced in a study of cytomegalovirus exposure and HLA in healthy donors (dated by TCRdb to the late 2010s). Libraries were made using the immunoSEQ multiplex PCR assay. TCRdb retrieved this table from immuneACCESS and kept in-frame rearrangements only. Not all clones are present; in checked studies, unresolved V genes account for under half, and no reason is known for the remainder. The sample records about 150,000 clones, roughly 87% of which are singletons. The ten largest clones add up to around 9% of the sample. Specimen: PBMCs. Every receptor here comes from a woman aged 18 to 35 in good health and CMV-seropositive.

The chain joins TRBV7-2 to TRBJ1-2; tentatively, D is TRBD1 (5 bases). V was pared by 5 bases and J by 3 bases, with 10 bases between. CDR1 is SGHTA, CDR2 FQGNSA, per germline. The CDR3 is 13 amino acids. The DNA for the CDR3 is TGTGCCAGCAGCCCCGACAGCCACTATGGCTACACCTTC. Translating it yields CASSPDSHYGYTF.

The chain recombines TRBV5-1 with TRBJ2-1; 7 positions match TRBD2. V dropped 0 bases and J dropped 2; count of bases not matched to a gene: 2. The germline CDR1 and CDR2 sequences are SGHRS and YFSETQ. CDR3 length: 15 residues. CDR3 loop: CASSLGAGAYNEQFF. In nucleotides, the CDR3 is TGCGCCAGCAGCTTGGGTGCGGGAGCCTACAATGAGCAGTTCTTC.

The rearrangement joins TRBV15 to TRBJ1-2, with TRBD1 as a possible D gene (5 bases). The CDR3 extends over 14 amino acids. Trimming removed 0 bases from V and 6 bases from J, with 11 bases in between. Germline assignment: CDR1 LNHNV and CDR2 YYDKDF (reference sequence). The CDR3 region is CATSRDRGGDGYTF. CDR3 nucleotide sequence: TGTGCCACCAGCAGAGATCGGGGGGGAGATGGCTACACCTTC.

This clone was found a few times. The V and J genes are TRBV9 and TRBJ2-1; possible D gene TRBD2, 5 bases. Trimming cost V 1 base and J 8 bases, with 22 bases left between them. CDR3 size: 17 residues. Germline V CDR1 and CDR2: SGDLS, YYNGEE. The CDR3 DNA is TGTGCCAGCAGCGTACTAGTTGGGGTAGGGAGAGGGCATGAGCAGTTCTTC. It encodes CASSVLVGVGRGHEQFF.

V and J are TRBV27 and TRBJ1-2; D gene ambiguous. This CDR3 comprises 14 residues. Germline values: CDR1 MNHEY, CDR2 SMNVEV (reference sequence). Trimming pared 5 bases from V and 3 bases from J, leaving 13 bases between. The CDR3 coding sequence is TGTGCCAGCAGTAGCCGAGGCGGCGACTATGGCTACACCTTC. Amino acids: CASSSRGGDYGYTF.

This chain uses TRBV7-3 with TRBJ2-3; 11 nucleotides match TRBD2. J lost 3 bases, V lost 5 bases, and 7 bases had no gene match. The CDR3 is made up of 16 amino acids. Germline CDR1 is SGHTA and CDR2 is FQGTGA. CDR3 protein: CASSALLAGATDTQYF. The CDR3 DNA reads TGTGCCAGCAGCGCCTTACTAGCGGGGGCGACAGATACGCAGTATTTT.

The V call is TRBV10-3, the J call TRBJ1-1, with 8 bases fitting TRBD1. The germline CDR1 and CDR2 sequences are ENHRY and SYGVKD. This CDR3 spans 15 amino acids. Germline trimming cut 3 bases from V and 4 bases from J; bases unmatched to any gene: 7. The CDR3 region has the DNA TGTGCCATCAGTGACCCCACAGGGGGGCCCACTGAAGCTTTCTTT. It translates to CAISDPTGGPTEAFF.

The chain uses TRBV27 and TRBJ1-5; 7 bases agree with TRBD1. After removal of 5 bases from V and 1 base from J, the junction contained 2 bases not matched to a gene. Germline assignment: CDR1 MNHEY and CDR2 SMNVEV (reference sequence). The CDR3 totals 14 residues. CDR3 bases: TGTGCCAGCAGTCCGGGACAGAGCAATCAGCCCCAGCATTTT. Amino acids: CASSPGQSNQPQHF.

The V gene is TRBV5-6, the J gene TRBJ1-6; TRBD1 agrees at 7 bases. CDR3 length: 16 residues. CDR1 and CDR2 (germline): SGHDT, YYEEEE. Trimming cost V 4 bases and J 9 bases; bases outside gene matches: 13. In nucleotides, the CDR3 is TGTGCCAGCAGCGTCCAGCCGGGACAGCCAAGTTCACCCCTCCACTTT. Protein: CASSVQPGQPSSPLHF.

The CDR3 DNA sequence: TGCGCCAGCAGCCCTAGGGAACGGGGTATATCCTACGAGCAGTACTTC. It is translated as CASSPRERGISYEQYF. The chain combines TRBV5-1 with TRBJ2-7; maybe TRBD2 (5 bases). The CDR3 is 16 amino acids. Looked up from germline, CDR1 is SGHRS and CDR2 is YFSETQ. V was clipped by 4 bases and J by 1 base, with 18 bases between them.

This clone was counted only a few times. This chain joins TRBV25-1 and TRBJ1-2, with 9 bases lining up with TRBD1. Germline CDR1 and CDR2: MGHDK and SYGVNS. The CDR3 length is 15 residues. V gave up 4 bases and J gave up 6 bases; unmatched junction bases: 9. The CDR3 loop is CASSGTGGALDGYTF. The CDR3 bases are TGTGCCAGCAGTGGAACAGGGGGCGCTTTGGATGGCTACACCTTC.

This clone was recorded a few times. The chain employs TRBV7-6 and TRBJ1-5, with 9 positions matching TRBD1. The length of the CDR3 is 15 residues. J was trimmed by 5 bases and V by 4 bases; bases with no gene match: 6. Germline V gene data show CDR1 as SGHVS and CDR2 as FNYEAQ. This CDR3 is CASSSGTGRDQPQHF. CDR3 in DNA: TGTGCCAGCAGCTCGGGGACAGGGAGAGATCAGCCCCAGCATTTT.

The chain links TRBV19 to TRBJ2-7, with D perhaps matching TRBD2 (6 bases). Germline CDR1 reads LNHDA; CDR2 reads SQIVND (reference sequence). V gave up 5 bases and J gave up 3 bases, with 11 bases separating them. The CDR3 runs to 13 residues. The CDR3 reads CASSLGTGYEQYF. CDR3 DNA: TGTGCCAGTAGTTTAGGGACTGGCTACGAGCAGTACTTC.

V usage is TRBV27 and J usage is TRBJ2-7, with unresolved D. Per germline, CDR1 MNHEY and CDR2 SMNVEV (reference sequence). Trimming removed 3 bases from V and 7 bases from J, with 7 bases in between. There are 11 residues in the CDR3. CDR3 sequence (DNA): TGTGCCAGCAGTTTTGGAGTAGAGCAGTACTTC. This gives the protein CASSFGVEQYF.

CDR3 loop: CASSIGLSRGGQPQHF. The CDR3 DNA sequence: TGTGCCAGTAGTATTGGGCTATCAAGGGGTGGCCAGCCCCAGCATTTT. The V gene is TRBV19, the J gene TRBJ1-5; weak D call: TRBD1 (5 bases). There are 16 residues in the CDR3. Deletions cut 3 bases from V and 7 bases from J, with 19 bases between. Germline CDR1 LNHDA, CDR2 SQIVND (reference sequence).

V usage is TRBV7-2 and J usage is TRBJ2-5; a weak D match, TRBD1 (6 bases). The V gene lost 1 base and the J gene lost 5 bases, with 20 bases spanning the gap. The CDR3 runs to 17 residues. The V gene's germline CDR1 is SGHTA and CDR2 FQGNSA. The CDR3 bases are TGTGCCAGCAGCTTAGTAGTGGGGACATTCACCGGGGAGACCCAGTACTTC. Amino acid sequence: CASSLVVGTFTGETQYF. Filled out from reference TRBV7-2 and TRBJ2-5, the complete variable domain reads GAGVSQSPSNKVTEKGKDVELRCDPISGHTALYWYRQSLGQGLEFLIYFQGNSAPDKSGLPSDRFSAERTGGSVSTLTIQRTQQEDSAVYLCASSLVVGTFTGETQYFGPGTRLLVL.